These 16 T cell receptor beta chains originate from one sample sequenced in a study of identical twins. TCRdb recomputed calls from the 5' RACE reads with MiXCR, one row per CDR3 protein. The sample has roughly 720,000 distinct CDR3 sequences, around a sixth seen once. This sample was also put to use in a study of T cells expressing NK-cell markers.

Sequencing was carried out using PBMCs. These receptors were obtained from a woman between 18 and 29 years old in good health.

The chain couples TRBV28 to TRBJ2-3; TRBD2 agrees at 7 bases. CDR3 length: 16 amino acids. Trimming removed 7 bases from V and 0 bases from J; junction bases left unmatched: 10. CDR1 is MDHEN and CDR2 is SYDVKM in the germline V gene. CDR3 sequence: CASTPEGRESTDTQYF. The DNA for the CDR3 is TGTGCCAGCACCCCCGAGGGGCGGGAGAGCACAGATACGCAGTATTTT.

The chain joins TRBV9 to TRBJ2-3; 7 bases map to TRBD2. The germline gives CDR1 SGDLS, CDR2 YYNGEE. The CDR3 runs to 15 residues. The trim removed 1 base at V and 4 bases at J, leaving 6 bases unmatched. CDR3 sequence: CASSVRGGASDTQYF. The DNA for the CDR3 is TGTGCCAGCAGCGTACGGGGAGGGGCCTCAGATACGCAGTATTTT.

The chain recombines TRBV5-1 with TRBJ2-2; 7 positions agree with TRBD2. This CDR3 region has 13 residues. Trimming removed 4 bases from V and 7 bases from J; junction bases left unmatched: 4. Germline-derived CDR1 and CDR2 are SGHRS and YFSETQ. CDR3 protein: CASSPPGGGELFF. The CDR3, as DNA: TGCGCCAGCAGCCCGCCGGGGGGCGGGGAGCTGTTTTTT.

The rearrangement joins TRBV12-3 or TRBV12-4 to TRBJ1-2; D remains unclear. The CDR3 has 13 amino acids. The ends were cut back, 1 base at V and 7 bases at J, with 10 bases in the middle. This chain's CDR3 is CASSLGGVSGYTF. The CDR3 DNA reads as TGTGCCAGCAGTTTAGGGGGAGTGAGTGGCTACACCTTC.

The chain combines TRBV7-2 with TRBJ2-3; D gene ambiguous. CDR1 is SGHTA and CDR2 is FQGNSA in the germline V gene. Trimming took 5 bases from V and 7 from J, leaving 13 bases between them. This CDR3 is built from 13 residues. The CDR3 DNA is TGTGCCAGCAGCCCTCAAGGCCCTAATACGCAGTATTTT. This translates into CASSPQGPNTQYF.

This clonotype appeared a few times. The chain uses TRBV12-3 or TRBV12-4 and TRBJ2-7; D is unresolved. This CDR3 has 15 amino acids. V lost 3 bases, J lost 0 bases, and 12 bases lay in between. This CDR3 is CASSFVTSSSYEQYF. The CDR3 bases are TGTGCCAGCAGTTTCGTCACCTCCAGCTCCTACGAGCAGTACTTC.

V usage is TRBV5-1 and J usage is TRBJ2-5, with 11 bases lining up with TRBD2. This CDR3 contains 16 residues. The V segment lost 0 bases and the J segment 5 bases; nucleotides outside the gene matches: 6. Germline CDR1 SGHRS, CDR2 YFSETQ. The CDR3 DNA sequence: TGCGCCAGCAGCTTGGACCCTAGCGGGGGGTCCGAGACCCAGTACTTC. Translating gives CASSLDPSGGSETQYF.

This clonotype was seen a few times. The gene calls are TRBV6-1 and TRBJ2-7; possibly TRBD1 for D (7 bases). Germline V lookup: CDR1 MNHNS, CDR2 SASEGT. The V end was cut by 5 bases, the J end by 3 bases, with 14 bases between. This CDR3 has 14 amino acids. The CDR3 spells CASSPGDRYYEQYF. CDR3 coding DNA: TGTGCCAGCAGTCCGGGGGACAGATACTACGAGCAGTACTTC.

Only a few counts were recorded for this clonotype. The chain has TRBV9 and TRBJ2-1; maybe TRBD1 (7 bases). The CDR3 is 14 amino acids. Deletions cut 3 bases from V and 5 bases from J, with 12 bases between. Germline values: CDR1 SGDLS, CDR2 YYNGEE. The CDR3 nucleotides read TGTGCCAGCAGCGGCAGGGGGGCCAACAATGAGCAGTTCTTC. It specifies CASSGRGANNEQFF.

At least ten counts were recorded for this clonotype. The chain employs TRBV18 and TRBJ2-1; D gene unclear. CDR1 and CDR2 (germline): KGHSH, LQKENI. The V end was cut by 2 bases, the J end by 7 bases, with 15 bases between. CDR3 size: 15 residues. CDR3 in amino acids: CASSPGLGASNEQFF. CDR3 nucleotides: TGTGCCAGCTCACCAGGGCTAGGCGCTTCAAATGAGCAGTTCTTC.

In this sample, this clonotype turned up a few times. The chain combines TRBV20-1 with TRBJ2-1, with 8 bases lining up with TRBD2. Germline CDR1 and CDR2: DFQATT and SNEGSKA (reference sequence). V dropped 2 bases and J dropped 4; count of bases not matched to a gene: 7. This CDR3 is 15 amino acids long. CDR3 sequence: CSARYAGGRYNEQFF. The CDR3 DNA follows: TGCAGTGCTAGATACGCGGGGGGTCGGTACAATGAGCAGTTCTTC.

The chain uses TRBV6-2 or TRBV6-3 and TRBJ2-2, with 7 bases identical to TRBD2. Looked up from germline, CDR1 is MNHEY and CDR2 is SVGEGT. This CDR3 region has 14 residues. The V and J ends lost 7 bases and 6 bases, in that order; junction bases with no gene match: 8. The CDR3 spells CASTPLARSGELFF. DNA of the CDR3: TGTGCCAGCACCCCACTAGCGAGGTCCGGGGAGCTGTTTTTT.

The chain recombines TRBV6-1 with TRBJ2-1, with D perhaps TRBD2 (5 bases). Germline V gene sequence: CDR1 MNHNS, CDR2 SASEGT. Deletions cut 6 bases from V and 2 bases from J, with 14 bases between. The CDR3 sequence is 15 residues long. The CDR3 DNA reads as TGTGCCAGCAGCCGTGTGCGGAGGCCCTACAATGAGCAGTTCTTC. Translation: CASSRVRRPYNEQFF.

This clonotype was detected ten times or more. The CDR3 nucleotides are TGCAGCGACCTCGGAGACCACGGGGGGGGCACAGATACGCAGTATTTT. Its protein is CSDLGDHGGGTDTQYF. The V and J genes are TRBV29-1 and TRBJ2-3, with 8 nucleotides matching TRBD2. V dropped 7 bases and J dropped 1; count of bases not matched to a gene: 13. This CDR3 is 16 amino acids long. Per the germline V gene, CDR1 is SQVTM and CDR2 is ANQGSEA.

This clonotype was detected many times. The V gene is TRBV7-6, the J gene TRBJ1-1, with D unclear. Germline loops: CDR1 SGHVS, CDR2 FNYEAQ. CDR3 length equals 13 residues. The V end lost 1 base, the J end lost 2 bases, and 5 bases lay between the germline ends. CDR3 sequence (DNA): TGTGCCAGCAGCTTAGATCATAACACTGAAGCTTTCTTT. This encodes CASSLDHNTEAFF.

The chain employs TRBV5-4 and TRBJ2-2, with 8 bases lining up with TRBD1. The germline V gene has CDR1 SGHNT and CDR2 YYREEE (reference sequence). This CDR3 is built from 15 residues. The V gene end was trimmed by 9 bases and the J gene end by 4 bases; junction bases not matched to a gene: 11. In DNA form, the CDR3 reads TGTGCCACCGAACACCCGGGACAGGCCACCGGGGAGCTGTTTTTT. It encodes CATEHPGQATGELFF.